The present T cell receptor (beta chain) was sequenced within a study of graft-versus-host responses after intestinal transplantation. The repertoire was sequenced with immunoSEQ multiplex PCR; TCRdb's copy has only in-frame clones and lacks some. The sample yields some 96,000 clones, roughly nine tenths seen once. Study observations and caveats: In recipient marrow, GvH clones were found, and some appeared first in ileum or blood.

In regard to this clone: Its antigen is not identified.

Source: unstimulated CD4+ T cells sorted from spleen or lymph node cells, taken before transplant. The receptor was isolated from a human donor who was the organ donor for an intestinal transplant.

The CDR3, as DNA: TGTGCCAGCAGCTTTAGGGGGGCGACGGGCACTGAAGCTTTCTTT. Translating it yields CASSFRGATGTEAFF. The chain is built from TRBV5-4 and TRBJ1-1, with D perhaps matching TRBD1 (6 bases). V was cut by 2 bases and J by 4 bases, with 15 bases left in between. The CDR3 is 15 amino acids. Germline V gene lookup returns CDR1 SGHNT and CDR2 YYREEE (reference sequence). The whole variable domain, filled in from reference TRBV5-4 and TRBJ1-1, reads ETGVTQSPTHLIKTRGQQVTLRCSSQSGHNTVSWYQQALGQGPQFIFQYYREEENGRGNFPPRFSGLQFPNYSSELNVNALELDDSALYLCASSFRGATGTEAFFGQGTRLTVV.